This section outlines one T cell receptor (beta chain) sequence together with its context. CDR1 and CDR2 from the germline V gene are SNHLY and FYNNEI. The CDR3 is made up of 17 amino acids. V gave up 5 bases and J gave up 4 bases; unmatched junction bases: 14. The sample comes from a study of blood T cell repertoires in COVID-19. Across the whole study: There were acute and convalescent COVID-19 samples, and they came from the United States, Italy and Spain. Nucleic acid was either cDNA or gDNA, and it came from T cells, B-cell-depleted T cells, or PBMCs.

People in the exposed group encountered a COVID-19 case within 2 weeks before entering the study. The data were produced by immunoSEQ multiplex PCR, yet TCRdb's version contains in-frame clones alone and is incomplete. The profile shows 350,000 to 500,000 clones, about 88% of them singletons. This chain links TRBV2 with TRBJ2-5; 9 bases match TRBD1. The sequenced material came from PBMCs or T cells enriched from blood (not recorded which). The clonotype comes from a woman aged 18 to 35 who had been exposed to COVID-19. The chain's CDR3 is CASSFTRSTGGAETQYF. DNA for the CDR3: TGTGCCAGCAGTTTCACCCGTAGCACAGGGGGCGCAGAGACCCAGTACTTC.